Shown below are 27 T cell receptor beta chains from a single sample sequenced in a study of OX40 agonist ivuxolimab in advanced cancers. Generated by immunoSEQ multiplex PCR, the TCRdb table keeps only in-frame clones and is missing some. The data show approximately 82,000 clones, 88% seen once. The sequencing here drew on CD4+ or CD8+ T cells sorted from blood, taken in a trial of the OX40 agonist ivuxolimab. Every receptor here comes from an adult with an advanced solid tumor such as melanoma, head and neck, liver or kidney cancer.

The rearrangement uses TRBV7-9 and TRBJ2-5; possible D gene TRBD2, 6 bases. Germline CDR1 and CDR2: SEHNR and FQNEAQ (reference sequence). V gave up 4 bases and J gave up 2 bases, with 11 bases separating them. The length of the CDR3 is 14 residues. The CDR3 region has the DNA TGTGCCAGCAGCTCCACGGGACTTCAAGAGACCCAGTACTTC. It codes for CASSSTGLQETQYF.

This sequence joins TRBV6-1 and TRBJ2-2, with D possibly matching TRBD2 (5 bases). Per the germline V gene, CDR1 is MNHNS and CDR2 is SASEGT. The CDR3 consists of 14 residues. The CDR3 DNA is TGTGCGTGTATGGCGGGCCCGAACACCGGGGAGCTGTTTTTT. This codes for CACMAGPNTGELFF.

The chain uses TRBV28 and TRBJ1-1; 8 positions match TRBD1. The CDR3 spans 13 residues. Germline trimming cut 6 bases from V and 4 bases from J; bases unmatched to any gene: 4. The germline V gene has CDR1 MDHEN and CDR2 SYDVKM. The CDR3 is CASRKQGGTEAFF. CDR3 sequence (DNA): TGTGCCAGCAGGAAACAGGGGGGCACTGAAGCTTTCTTT.

The rearrangement links TRBV7-8 to TRBJ1-4, with TRBD1 identical over 7 bases. This CDR3 spans 14 amino acids. In germline, CDR1 is SGHVS, CDR2 FQNEAQ. V shed 5 bases and J 8 bases; nucleotides not matched to a gene: 8. CDR3 sequence (DNA): TGTGCCAGCAGCCGGCGGACAGGAGAAGAAAAACTGTTTTTT. Its translation is CASSRRTGEEKLFF.

Here the CDR3 reads CASSLVPGTVSTGMNTEAFF. The CDR3 nucleotides are TGCGCCAGCAGCTTGGTCCCCGGGACAGTTTCCACGGGGATGAACACTGAAGCTTTCTTT. The chain is built from TRBV5-1 and TRBJ1-1; the match to TRBD1 covers 7 bases. CDR1 is SGHRS, CDR2 YFSETQ, per germline. The CDR3 covers 20 residues. The junction had 17 bases not matched to a gene; V was cut back by 0 bases and J by 0 bases.

Worth noting for this clone: The junction differs from germline at one of its ends, possibly a read error. In DNA form, the CDR3 reads TGTGCTAGCAGCGATCAGCAGGGGTTGCAGCAGTACTTC. It yields the protein CASSDQQGLQQYF. V is TRBV7-7 and J is TRBJ2-7; D possibly corresponds to TRBD1 (6 bases). This CDR3 has 13 amino acids. Germline V gene sequence: CDR1 SSHAT, CDR2 FNYEAQ (reference sequence).

The chain has TRBV19 and TRBJ2-1; 14 bases are a match to TRBD2. The germline V gene encodes CDR1 LNHDA and CDR2 SQIVND (reference sequence). This CDR3 has 16 amino acids. V trimming: 5 bases; J trimming: 7 bases; junction bases outside the gene matches: 7. CDR3 DNA sequence: TGTGCCAGTAGTCCCTCCGGGACTAGCGGGAGAAATGAGCAGTTCTTC. It specifies CASSPSGTSGRNEQFF.

This clone was picked up one time. This chain uses TRBV12-5 with TRBJ2-1, with D unclear. V shed 2 bases and J shed 10 bases, with 12 bases lying between them. Per the germline V gene, CDR1 is LGHNT and CDR2 is FRNRAP. The CDR3 runs 13 residues. The CDR3, as DNA: TGTGCTAGTGGTTTGACCCCTGAAAGCGAGCAGTTCTTC. Its protein product is CASGLTPESEQFF.

As concerns this clone: Other DNA sequences in this specimen translate into the identical CDR3. The chain has TRBV18 and TRBJ2-5, with D maybe TRBD2 (6 bases). The length of the CDR3 is 13 residues. In germline, CDR1 is KGHSH, CDR2 LQKENI. V shed 3 bases and J shed 5 bases, with 10 bases lying between them. The chain's CDR3 is CASSPGGAETQYF. CDR3 DNA: TGTGCCAGCTCACCGGGGGGAGCTGAGACCCAGTACTTC.

The gene calls are TRBV18 and TRBJ1-2, with 9 bases identical to TRBD1. The J segment lost 7 bases and the V segment lost 0 bases, leaving 9 bases of the junction unmatched. CDR3 length: 16 amino acids. From germline, CDR1 is KGHSH and CDR2 LQKENI. CDR3 sequence: CASSPPVPGTGFGYTF. CDR3 DNA: TGTGCCAGCTCACCACCTGTTCCCGGGACAGGGTTTGGCTACACCTTC. Variable domain in full (rest from reference TRBV18 and TRBJ1-2): NAGVMQNPRHLVRRRGQEARLRCSPMKGHSHVYWYRQLPEEGLKFMVYLQKENIIDESGMPKERFSAEFPKEGPSILRIQQVVRGDSAAYFCASSPPVPGTGFGYTFGSGTRLTVV.

V gene TRBV18 combines with J gene TRBJ2-3; either TRBD1 or TRBD2 may supply D (6 bases each). CDR3 size: 14 residues. V lost 3 bases and J 4 bases, leaving 11 bases between the germline ends. Germline V gene sequence: CDR1 KGHSH, CDR2 LQKENI. The CDR3 here is CASSPNGGADTQYF. In DNA form, the CDR3 reads TGTGCCAGCTCACCTAACGGGGGCGCAGATACGCAGTATTTT. Drawing the rest from reference TRBV18 and TRBJ2-3, the complete variable domain is NAGVMQNPRHLVRRRGQEARLRCSPMKGHSHVYWYRQLPEEGLKFMVYLQKENIIDESGMPKERFSAEFPKEGPSILRIQQVVRGDSAAYFCASSPNGGADTQYFGPGTRLTVL.

The chain carries TRBV15 and TRBJ1-4; a possible D gene is TRBD1 (6 bases). CDR1 and CDR2 (germline): LNHNV, YYDKDF (reference sequence). Trimming cost V 8 bases and J 11 bases, with 21 bases left between them. CDR3 length: 14 residues. DNA of the CDR3: TGTGCCACCGAACCGGGACAAGGGTGGAAGAAACTGTTTTTT. It translates to CATEPGQGWKKLFF.

The chain couples TRBV5-6 to TRBJ2-7; TRBD2 might be the D (6 bases). CDR3 size: 14 residues. V lost 2 bases and J 7 bases, leaving 16 bases between the germline ends. Germline V CDR1 and CDR2: SGHDT, YYEEEE. In nucleotides, the CDR3 is TGTGCCAGCAGCTTATCGGGGGTGAATCGGGAGCAGTACTTC. This translates into CASSLSGVNREQYF.

This chain connects TRBV5-5 to TRBJ1-5; a possible D gene is TRBD1 (5 bases). The germline V gene has CDR1 SGHKS and CDR2 YYEKEE (reference sequence). Trimming took 4 bases from V and 2 from J, leaving 13 bases between them. CDR3 length: 15 amino acids. The CDR3 DNA follows: TGTGCCAGCAGCCGGGACGGTGGTGGCAATCAGCCCCAGCATTTT. Protein sequence: CASSRDGGGNQPQHF.

The chain employs TRBV7-9 and TRBJ2-3; TRBD1 agrees at 11 bases. The length of the CDR3 is 19 residues. Germline V gene lookup returns CDR1 SEHNR and CDR2 FQNEAQ (reference sequence). V was pared by 5 bases and J by 2 bases, with 15 bases of the junction left unmatched. CDR3 in amino acids: CASSGQWTGGRGVTDTQYF. CDR3 nucleotide sequence: TGTGCCAGCAGCGGACAGTGGACAGGGGGCCGGGGGGTCACAGATACGCAGTATTTT.

The chain uses TRBV5-1 and TRBJ2-2; D unresolved. V was trimmed by 0 bases and J by 6 bases, leaving 3 bases between them. The germline CDR1 and CDR2 sequences are SGHRS and YFSETQ. CDR3 length: 12 residues. The CDR3 is CASSLVAGELFF. The CDR3 DNA follows: TGCGCCAGCAGCTTGGTGGCCGGGGAGCTGTTTTTT.

The genes are TRBV7-2 and TRBJ2-1; 13 nucleotides line up with TRBD2. Germline V CDR1 and CDR2: SGHTA, FQGNSA. V lost 0 bases and J lost 10; bases outside the gene matches: 3. The CDR3 is made up of 15 amino acids. The CDR3 protein is CASSLALGLAGEQFF. CDR3 bases: TGTGCCAGCAGCTTAGCGCTGGGACTAGCGGGAGAGCAGTTCTTC.

The V gene is TRBV2, the J gene TRBJ1-5; D is uncertain. Trimming removed 5 bases from V and 2 bases from J, with 10 bases in between. This CDR3 region has 14 residues. From germline, CDR1 is SNHLY and CDR2 FYNNEI. Here the CDR3 reads CASSQSVGNQPQHF. The CDR3 DNA reads as TGTGCCAGCAGTCAGTCGGTGGGCAATCAGCCCCAGCATTTT. Supplemented by reference TRBV2 and TRBJ1-5, the full variable domain reads EPEVTQTPSHQVTQMGQEVILRCVPISNHLYFYWYRQILGQKVEFLVSFYNNEISEKSEIFDDQFSVERPDGSNFTLKIRSTKLEDSAMYFCASSQSVGNQPQHFGDGTRLSIL.

The chain combines TRBV27 with TRBJ2-1, with 9 bases fitting TRBD1. Germline V gene data show CDR1 as MNHEY and CDR2 as SMNVEV (reference sequence). This CDR3 has 16 residues. V dropped 5 bases and J dropped 2; count of bases not matched to a gene: 7. The CDR3 is CASSETGTGTYNEQFF. The DNA of the CDR3 is TGTGCCAGCAGTGAAACCGGGACAGGGACCTACAATGAGCAGTTCTTC.

This chain links TRBV11-2 with TRBJ1-1; D might be TRBD1 (5 bases). The length of the CDR3 is 15 residues. Trimming pared 5 bases from V and 3 bases from J, leaving 16 bases between. CDR1 and CDR2 from the germline V gene are SGHAT and FQNNGV. The CDR3 reads CASSRARQGDTEAFF. In DNA form, the CDR3 reads TGTGCCAGCAGCCGCGCTAGGCAAGGGGACACTGAAGCTTTCTTT.

The chain couples TRBV4-2 to TRBJ2-2; 7 positions match TRBD2. J gave up 6 bases and V 2 bases, and 6 bases lay outside the gene matches. Germline CDR1 reads LGHNA; CDR2 reads YNFKEQ. CDR3 length: 15 amino acids. This chain's CDR3 is CASSQLAGEAGELFF. CDR3 sequence (DNA): TGTGCCAGCAGCCAATTGGCGGGAGAGGCCGGGGAGCTGTTTTTT.

The chain carries TRBV5-1 and TRBJ2-1, with D uncertain. Looked up from germline, CDR1 is SGHRS and CDR2 is YFSETQ. Trimming shortened V by 0 bases and J by 3 bases, and 10 bases separated the two germline ends. The length of the CDR3 is 15 residues. DNA of the CDR3: TGCGCCAGCAGCTTGGCCGGAAGCCTCTACAATGAGCAGTTCTTC. Translating gives CASSLAGSLYNEQFF. The complete variable domain, with remaining parts taken from reference TRBV5-1 and TRBJ2-1, reads KAGVTQTPRYLIKTRGQQVTLSCSPISGHRSVSWYQQTPGQGLQFLFEYFSETQRNKGNFPGRFSGRQFSNSRSEMNVSTLELGDSALYLCASSLAGSLYNEQFFGPGTRLTVL.

The rearrangement uses TRBV19 and TRBJ1-2, with a tentative D call TRBD1 (6 bases). The CDR3 sequence is 12 residues long. Looked up from germline, CDR1 is LNHDA and CDR2 is SQIVND (reference sequence). Deletions cut 2 bases from V and 6 bases from J, with 7 bases between. The DNA for the CDR3 is TGTGCCAGTAGTATAAGGGGGAATGGCTACACCTTC. Encoded protein: CASSIRGNGYTF.

This clone has a single count. The CDR3 bases are TGTGCCAGCAGTGAGACAAGGGGCGCAGATACGCAGTATTTT. Residues: CASSETRGADTQYF. V gene TRBV2 combines with J gene TRBJ2-3; the D gene is possibly TRBD1 (5 bases). This CDR3 is built from 14 residues. Trimming took 3 bases from V and 4 from J, leaving 11 bases between them. Per germline, CDR1 SNHLY and CDR2 FYNNEI.

This chain uses TRBV5-4 with TRBJ1-2, with D possibly being TRBD1 (5 bases). Germline V gene data show CDR1 as SGHNT and CDR2 as YYREEE (reference sequence). There are 15 residues in the CDR3. V lost 0 bases and J 8 bases, leaving 17 bases between the germline ends. CDR3 nucleotides: TGTGCCAGCAGCTTGGACCCTAGGGGTAAGGAGGGCTACACCTTC. It codes for CASSLDPRGKEGYTF.

The rearrangement uses TRBV28 and TRBJ2-2; D perhaps matches TRBD2 (6 bases). The CDR3 extends over 14 amino acids. The germline V and J ends were trimmed by 4 bases and 4 bases, with 10 bases remaining between them. Germline values: CDR1 MDHEN, CDR2 SYDVKM. As DNA, the CDR3 is TGTGCCAGCAGTTCAGGCGGGACCACCGGGGAGCTGTTTTTT. Translation: CASSSGGTTGELFF. The variable domain in full, with the rest retrieved from reference TRBV28 and TRBJ2-2, is DVKVTQSSRYLVKRTGEKVFLECVQDMDHENMFWYRQDPGLGLRLIYFSYDVKMKEKGDIPEGYSVSREKKERFSLILESASTNQTSMYLCASSSGGTTGELFFGEGSRLTVL.

The chain is built from TRBV6-5 and TRBJ2-7; possibly TRBD1 or TRBD2 for D (5 bases each). The CDR3 contains 12 residues. V was clipped by 11 bases and J by 2 bases, with 13 bases between them. Germline CDR1 is MNHEY and CDR2 is SVGAGI. The CDR3 DNA reads as TGTGCCGCCCGGGACGAGGCCTACGAGCAGTACTTC. Residues: CAARDEAYEQYF.